This T cell receptor (beta chain) emerged from a study of control samples from healthy donors and cancer patients. Comments on this clone: Distinct nucleotide sequences in the sample also encode this CDR3.

Trimming stripped 5 bases from V and 6 bases from J, with 8 bases between. The CDR3 sequence is 12 residues long. The germline gives CDR1 MDHEN, CDR2 SYDVKM. The method was immunoSEQ multiplex PCR; TCRdb's version includes in-frame clones alone and lacks a portion of them. This table has 150,000 to 200,000 clones, approximately 90% appearing once. The genes are TRBV28 and TRBJ1-5, with a possible D match to TRBD1 (5 bases). Sequencing was done on a sample of blood. This receptor was taken from a man under 40 in good health. CDR3 bases: TGTGCCAGCAGTAGCAGGGCTCAGCCCCAGCATTTT. Its protein product is CASSSRAQPQHF.